Sequencing of this TCR beta chain was carried out in a study of cytomegalovirus exposure and HLA in healthy donors. Whole-study findings and limits: Sequencing probably produced one cluster of sequence variants that were highly shared.

The CDR3 covers 15 residues. Germline trimming cut 11 bases from V and 5 bases from J; bases unmatched to any gene: 15. Germline V gene lookup returns CDR1 MNHNS and CDR2 SASEGT. Primers included in the PCR were 60 Vbeta and 13 Jbeta primers. Assay: immunoSEQ multiplex PCR; the TCRdb copy retains only in-frame clones and omits some. The sample lists roughly 140,000 clones, roughly 80% occurring once. Remarks on this clone: Antigen unknown.

Source material: PBMCs. The chain recombines TRBV6-1 with TRBJ2-5; 9 bases are shared with TRBD2. This TCR was recovered from a woman aged 40-49 years in good health and CMV-seropositive. The CDR3: CALSRSSGDGETQYF. For the CDR3, the DNA is TGTGCCCTCTCCAGGTCTAGCGGGGACGGGGAGACCCAGTACTTC.